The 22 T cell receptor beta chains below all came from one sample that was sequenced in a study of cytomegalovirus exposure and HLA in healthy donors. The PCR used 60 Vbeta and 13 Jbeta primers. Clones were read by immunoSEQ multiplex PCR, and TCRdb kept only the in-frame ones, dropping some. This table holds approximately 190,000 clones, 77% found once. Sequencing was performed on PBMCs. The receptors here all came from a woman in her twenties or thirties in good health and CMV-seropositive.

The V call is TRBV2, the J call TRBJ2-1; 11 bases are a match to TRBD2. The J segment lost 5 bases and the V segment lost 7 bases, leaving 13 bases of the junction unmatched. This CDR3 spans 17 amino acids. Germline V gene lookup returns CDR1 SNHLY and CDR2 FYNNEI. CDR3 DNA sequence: TGTGCCAGCATTAAAATAGCGGGGGGGCCTGGACACAATGAGCAGTTCTTC. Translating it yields CASIKIAGGPGHNEQFF. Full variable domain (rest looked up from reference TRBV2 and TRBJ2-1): EPEVTQTPSHQVTQMGQEVILRCVPISNHLYFYWYRQILGQKVEFLVSFYNNEISEKSEIFDDQFSVERPDGSNFTLKIRSTKLEDSAMYFCASIKIAGGPGHNEQFFGPGTRLTVL.

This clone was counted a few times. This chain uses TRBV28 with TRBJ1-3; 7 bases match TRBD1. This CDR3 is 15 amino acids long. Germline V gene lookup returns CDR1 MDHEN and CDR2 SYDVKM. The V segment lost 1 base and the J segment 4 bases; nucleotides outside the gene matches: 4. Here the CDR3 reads CASSLSRDSGNTIYF. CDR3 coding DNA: TGTGCCAGCAGTTTATCCCGGGACAGCGGAAACACCATATATTTT.

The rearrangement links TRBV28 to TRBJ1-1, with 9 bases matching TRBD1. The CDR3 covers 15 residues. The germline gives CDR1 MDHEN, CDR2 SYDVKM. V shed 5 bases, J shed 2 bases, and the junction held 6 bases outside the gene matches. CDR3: CASSLDRGINTEAFF. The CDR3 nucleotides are TGTGCCAGCAGTCTCGACAGGGGGATTAACACTGAAGCTTTCTTT.

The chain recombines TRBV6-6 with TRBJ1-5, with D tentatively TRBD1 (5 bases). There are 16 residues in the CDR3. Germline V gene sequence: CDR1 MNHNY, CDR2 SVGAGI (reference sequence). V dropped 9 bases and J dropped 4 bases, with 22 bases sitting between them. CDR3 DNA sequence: TGTGCCAGGAAAGAGGGGACTTTGGAGGGGAATCAGCCCCAGCATTTT. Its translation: CARKEGTLEGNQPQHF.

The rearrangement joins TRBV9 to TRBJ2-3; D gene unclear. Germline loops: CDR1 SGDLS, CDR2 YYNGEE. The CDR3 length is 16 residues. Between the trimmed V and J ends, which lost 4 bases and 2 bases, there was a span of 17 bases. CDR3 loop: CASSPQSWAVTDTQYF. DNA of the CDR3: TGTGCCAGCAGCCCCCAATCTTGGGCCGTCACAGATACGCAGTATTTT.

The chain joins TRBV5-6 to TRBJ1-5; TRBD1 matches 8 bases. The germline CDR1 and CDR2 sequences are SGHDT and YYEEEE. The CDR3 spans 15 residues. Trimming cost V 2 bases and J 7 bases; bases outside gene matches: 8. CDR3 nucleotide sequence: TGTGCCAGCAGCTTCCGGCAGGGGGCGACGCAGCCCCAGCATTTT. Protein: CASSFRQGATQPQHF.

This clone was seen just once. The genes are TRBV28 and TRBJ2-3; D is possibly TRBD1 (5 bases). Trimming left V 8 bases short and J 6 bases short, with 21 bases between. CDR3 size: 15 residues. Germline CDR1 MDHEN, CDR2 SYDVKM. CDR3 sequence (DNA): TGTGCCAGCGGACCGACAGCAACCTTAATGGATACGCAGTATTTT. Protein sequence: CASGPTATLMDTQYF.

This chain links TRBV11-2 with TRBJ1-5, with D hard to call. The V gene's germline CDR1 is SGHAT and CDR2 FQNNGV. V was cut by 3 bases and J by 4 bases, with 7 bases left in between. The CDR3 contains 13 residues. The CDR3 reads CASSFDTNQPQHF. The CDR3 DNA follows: TGTGCCAGCAGCTTTGACACAAATCAGCCCCAGCATTTT. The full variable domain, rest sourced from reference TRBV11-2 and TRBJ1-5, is EAGVAQSPRYKIIEKRQSVAFWCNPISGHATLYWYQQILGQGPKLLIQFQNNGVVDDSQLPKDRFSAERLKGVDSTLKIQPAKLEDSAVYLCASSFDTNQPQHFGDGTRLSIL.

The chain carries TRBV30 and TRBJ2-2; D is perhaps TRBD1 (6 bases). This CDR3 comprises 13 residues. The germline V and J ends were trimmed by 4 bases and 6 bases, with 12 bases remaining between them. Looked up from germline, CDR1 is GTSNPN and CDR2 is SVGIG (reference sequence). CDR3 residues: CAWIQGRSGELFF. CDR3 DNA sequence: TGTGCCTGGATACAGGGCCGGTCCGGGGAGCTGTTTTTT.

The CDR3 here is CASSFRDRDGYTF. CDR3 bases: TGTGCCAGCAGCTTCCGGGACAGGGATGGCTACACCTTC. This sequence joins TRBV7-2 and TRBJ1-2; 9 bases align to TRBD1. The CDR3 is 13 amino acids. The germline V gene has CDR1 SGHTA and CDR2 FQGNSA. The trim removed 3 bases at V and 6 bases at J, leaving 2 bases unmatched.

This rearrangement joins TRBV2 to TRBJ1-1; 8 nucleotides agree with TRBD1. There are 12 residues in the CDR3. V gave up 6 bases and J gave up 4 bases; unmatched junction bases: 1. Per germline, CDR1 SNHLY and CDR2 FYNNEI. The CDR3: CASRTGGTEAFF. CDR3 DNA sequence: TGTGCCAGCAGAACAGGGGGCACTGAAGCTTTCTTT.

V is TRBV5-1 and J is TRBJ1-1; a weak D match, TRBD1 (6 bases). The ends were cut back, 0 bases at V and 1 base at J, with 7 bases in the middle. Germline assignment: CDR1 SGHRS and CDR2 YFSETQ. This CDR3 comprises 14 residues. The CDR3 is CASSLGTANTEAFF. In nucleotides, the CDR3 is TGCGCCAGCAGCTTGGGGACAGCGAACACTGAAGCTTTCTTT.

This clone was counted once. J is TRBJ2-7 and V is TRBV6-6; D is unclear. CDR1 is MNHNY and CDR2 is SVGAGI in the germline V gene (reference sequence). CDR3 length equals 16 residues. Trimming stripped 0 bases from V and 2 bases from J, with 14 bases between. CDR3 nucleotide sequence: TGTGCCAGCAGTTACTCGATGGCACAGACCACCTACGAGCAGTACTTC. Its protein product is CASSYSMAQTTYEQYF.

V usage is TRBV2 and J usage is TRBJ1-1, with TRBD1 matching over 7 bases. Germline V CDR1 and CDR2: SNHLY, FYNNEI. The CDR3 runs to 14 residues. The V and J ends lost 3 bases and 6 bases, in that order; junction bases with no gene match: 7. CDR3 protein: CASSDRDRPSEAFF. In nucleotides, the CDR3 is TGTGCCAGCAGTGACCGGGACAGACCTTCTGAAGCTTTCTTT. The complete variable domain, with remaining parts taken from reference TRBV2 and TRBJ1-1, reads EPEVTQTPSHQVTQMGQEVILRCVPISNHLYFYWYRQILGQKVEFLVSFYNNEISEKSEIFDDQFSVERPDGSNFTLKIRSTKLEDSAMYFCASSDRDRPSEAFFGQGTRLTVV.

The CDR3: CASSTTGTGYGYTF. In DNA form, the CDR3 reads TGTGCCAGTAGTACCACCGGGACAGGCTATGGCTACACCTTC. The genes are TRBV19 and TRBJ1-2, with 8 bases lining up with TRBD1. CDR3 length: 14 residues. With 4 bases clipped from V and 4 bases from J, the junction kept 5 bases outside the gene matches. From germline, CDR1 is LNHDA and CDR2 SQIVND (reference sequence).

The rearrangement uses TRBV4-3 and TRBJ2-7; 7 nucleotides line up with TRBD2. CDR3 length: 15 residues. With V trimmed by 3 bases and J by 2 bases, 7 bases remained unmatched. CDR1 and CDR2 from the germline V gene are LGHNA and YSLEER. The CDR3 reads CASSQGGESPYEQYF. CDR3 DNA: TGCGCCAGCAGCCAGGGGGGGGAGAGTCCCTACGAGCAGTACTTC.

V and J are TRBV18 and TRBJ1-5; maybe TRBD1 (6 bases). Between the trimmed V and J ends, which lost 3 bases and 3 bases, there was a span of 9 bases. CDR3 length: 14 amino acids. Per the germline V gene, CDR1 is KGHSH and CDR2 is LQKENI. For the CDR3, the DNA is TGTGCCAGCTCACCCCGGGACAACAATCAGCCCCAGCATTTT. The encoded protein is CASSPRDNNQPQHF.

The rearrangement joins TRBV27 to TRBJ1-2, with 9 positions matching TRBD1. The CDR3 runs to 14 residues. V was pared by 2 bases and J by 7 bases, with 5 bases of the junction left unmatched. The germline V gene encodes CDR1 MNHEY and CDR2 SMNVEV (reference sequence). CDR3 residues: CASSLTGGVGGYTF. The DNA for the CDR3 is TGTGCCAGCAGTTTAACAGGGGGCGTCGGTGGCTACACCTTC.

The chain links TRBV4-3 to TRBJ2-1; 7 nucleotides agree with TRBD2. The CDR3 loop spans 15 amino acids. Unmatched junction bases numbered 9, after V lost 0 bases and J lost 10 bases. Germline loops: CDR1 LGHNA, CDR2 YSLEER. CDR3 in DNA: TGCGCCAGCAGCCAAGAGTGGGGACTACCACACGAGCAGTTCTTC. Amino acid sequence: CASSQEWGLPHEQFF.

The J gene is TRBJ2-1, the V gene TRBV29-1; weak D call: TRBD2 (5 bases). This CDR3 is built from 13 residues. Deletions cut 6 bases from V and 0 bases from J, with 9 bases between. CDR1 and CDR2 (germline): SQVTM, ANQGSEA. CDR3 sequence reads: CSVRGSSYNEQFF. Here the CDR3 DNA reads TGCAGCGTCCGGGGTAGCTCCTACAATGAGCAGTTCTTC.

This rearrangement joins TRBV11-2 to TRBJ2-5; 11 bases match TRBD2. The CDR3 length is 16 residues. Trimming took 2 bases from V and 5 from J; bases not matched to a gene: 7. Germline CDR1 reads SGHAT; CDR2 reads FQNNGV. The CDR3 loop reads CASSLSLAGGLETQYF. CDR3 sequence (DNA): TGTGCCAGCAGCTTAAGTCTAGCGGGGGGCCTCGAGACCCAGTACTTC.

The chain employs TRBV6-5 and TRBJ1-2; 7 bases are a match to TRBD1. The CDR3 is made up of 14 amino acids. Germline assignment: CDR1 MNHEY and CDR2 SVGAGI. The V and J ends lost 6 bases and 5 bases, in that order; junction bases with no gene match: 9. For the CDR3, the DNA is TGTGCCAGCAGACCGGACAGGAGAGGGTATGGCTACACCTTC. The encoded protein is CASRPDRRGYGYTF.